Sequencing of this T cell receptor beta chain was carried out in a study of graft-versus-host responses after intestinal transplantation. Study-wide context: Multivisceral, liver-intestinal, or isolated intestinal transplants were received by the recipients. Once they had received anti-thymocyte globulin induction, all recipients took tacrolimus and steroids for around 3 years.

CDR1 and CDR2 (germline): SGDLS, YYNGEE. V shed 4 bases and J shed 6 bases, with 13 bases lying between them. The CDR3 is made up of 13 amino acids. Concerning this clone itself: Its antigen is currently unknown.

Libraries were prepared by immunoSEQ multiplex PCR; TCRdb keeps only in-frame clonotypes and omits some of them. Of some 90,000 clones listed, 90% to 95% were seen once; the top ten hold around 0.49%. This receptor was taken from a human donor who received an intestinal transplant. The genes are TRBV9 and TRBJ1-1, with D hard to call. Sequences were derived from unstimulated CD8+ T cells sorted from spleen or lymph node cells, sampled before intestinal transplant. CDR3 nucleotides: TGTGCCAGCAGCCCTTGGACGCGGGCTGAAGCTTTCTTT. Translated, it gives CASSPWTRAEAFF.